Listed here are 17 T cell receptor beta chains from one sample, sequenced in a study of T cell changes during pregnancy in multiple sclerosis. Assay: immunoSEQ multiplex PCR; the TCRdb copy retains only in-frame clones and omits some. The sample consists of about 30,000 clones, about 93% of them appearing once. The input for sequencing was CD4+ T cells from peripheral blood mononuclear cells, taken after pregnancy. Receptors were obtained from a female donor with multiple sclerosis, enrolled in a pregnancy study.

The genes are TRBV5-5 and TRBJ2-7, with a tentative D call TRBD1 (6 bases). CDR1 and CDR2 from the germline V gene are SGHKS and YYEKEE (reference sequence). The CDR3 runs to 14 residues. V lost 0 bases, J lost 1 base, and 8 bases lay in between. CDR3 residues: CASSLGTASYEQYF. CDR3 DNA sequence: TGTGCCAGCAGCTTGGGGACAGCATCCTACGAGCAGTACTTC.

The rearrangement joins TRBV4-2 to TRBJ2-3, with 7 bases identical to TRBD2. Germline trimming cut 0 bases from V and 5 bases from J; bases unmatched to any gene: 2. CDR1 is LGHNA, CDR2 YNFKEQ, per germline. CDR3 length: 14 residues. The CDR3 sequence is CASSQDVAGDTQYF. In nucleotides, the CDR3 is TGTGCCAGCAGCCAAGATGTAGCGGGAGATACGCAGTATTTT.

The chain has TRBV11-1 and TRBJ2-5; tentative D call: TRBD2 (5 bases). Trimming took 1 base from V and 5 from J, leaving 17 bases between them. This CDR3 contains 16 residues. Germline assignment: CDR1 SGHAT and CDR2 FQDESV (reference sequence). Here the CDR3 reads CASSLVLGGGGETQYF. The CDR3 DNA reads TGTGCCAGCAGCTTAGTGCTAGGAGGAGGAGGCGAGACCCAGTACTTC.

CDR3 protein: CASSDRASGGVADTQYF. CDR3 nucleotide sequence: TGCGCCAGCAGCGACCGGGCTAGCGGGGGGGTGGCAGATACGCAGTATTTT. This chain uses TRBV5-1 with TRBJ2-3, with TRBD2 matching over 12 bases. Germline CDR1 SGHRS, CDR2 YFSETQ. Trimming took 4 bases from V and 4 from J; bases not matched to a gene: 10. This CDR3 has 17 amino acids. The full variable domain, its missing parts supplied by reference TRBV5-1 and TRBJ2-3, is KAGVTQTPRYLIKTRGQQVTLSCSPISGHRSVSWYQQTPGQGLQFLFEYFSETQRNKGNFPGRFSGRQFSNSRSEMNVSTLELGDSALYLCASSDRASGGVADTQYFGPGTRLTVL.

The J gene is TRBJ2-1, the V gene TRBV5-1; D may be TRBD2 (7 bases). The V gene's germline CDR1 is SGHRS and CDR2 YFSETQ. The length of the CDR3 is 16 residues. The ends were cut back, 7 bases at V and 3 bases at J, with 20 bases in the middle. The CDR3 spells CASALGGGLLYNEQFF. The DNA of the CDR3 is TGCGCCAGCGCCCTAGGGGGGGGGTTGCTCTACAATGAGCAGTTCTTC.

For the CDR3, the DNA is TGTGCCAGCAGCTTAGTCGCGGGGTTCTCTGGAAACACCATATATTTT. Protein product: CASSLVAGFSGNTIYF. This chain links TRBV11-2 with TRBJ1-3; D gene ambiguous. The CDR3 extends over 16 amino acids. Per germline, CDR1 SGHAT and CDR2 FQNNGV. V was clipped by 1 base and J by 0 bases, with 10 bases between them. Looking up the rest from reference TRBV11-2 and TRBJ1-3 gives the full variable domain: EAGVAQSPRYKIIEKRQSVAFWCNPISGHATLYWYQQILGQGPKLLIQFQNNGVVDDSQLPKDRFSAERLKGVDSTLKIQPAKLEDSAVYLCASSLVAGFSGNTIYFGEGSWLTVV.

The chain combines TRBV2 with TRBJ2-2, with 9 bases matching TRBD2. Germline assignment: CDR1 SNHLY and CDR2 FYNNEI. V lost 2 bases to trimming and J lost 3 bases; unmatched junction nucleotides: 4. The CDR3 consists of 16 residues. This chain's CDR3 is CASSEIASGDTGELFF. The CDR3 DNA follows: TGTGCCAGCAGTGAAATAGCTAGCGGGGACACCGGGGAGCTGTTTTTT. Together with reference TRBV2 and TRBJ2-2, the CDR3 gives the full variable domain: EPEVTQTPSHQVTQMGQEVILRCVPISNHLYFYWYRQILGQKVEFLVSFYNNEISEKSEIFDDQFSVERPDGSNFTLKIRSTKLEDSAMYFCASSEIASGDTGELFFGEGSRLTVL.

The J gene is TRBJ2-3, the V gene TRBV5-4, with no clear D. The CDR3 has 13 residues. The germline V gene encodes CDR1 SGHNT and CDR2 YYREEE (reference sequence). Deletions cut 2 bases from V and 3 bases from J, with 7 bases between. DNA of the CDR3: TGTGCCAGCAGCTTTTGGGCGACAGATACGCAGTATTTT. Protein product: CASSFWATDTQYF.

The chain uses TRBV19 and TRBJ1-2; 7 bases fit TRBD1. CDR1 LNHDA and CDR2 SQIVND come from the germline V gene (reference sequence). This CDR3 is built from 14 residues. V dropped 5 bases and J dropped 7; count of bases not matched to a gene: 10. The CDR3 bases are TGTGCCAGTAGTCCCAACAGGGGTTCAGGTGGCTACACCTTC. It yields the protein CASSPNRGSGGYTF.

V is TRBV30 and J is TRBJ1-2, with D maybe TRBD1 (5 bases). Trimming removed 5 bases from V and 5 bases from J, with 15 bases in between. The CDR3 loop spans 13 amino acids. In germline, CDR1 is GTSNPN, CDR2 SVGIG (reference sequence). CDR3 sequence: CAWGRGGKYGYTF. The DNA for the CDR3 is TGTGCCTGGGGACGGGGGGGGAAGTATGGCTACACCTTC. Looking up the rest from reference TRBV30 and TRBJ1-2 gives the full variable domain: SQTIHQWPATLVQPVGSPLSLECTVEGTSNPNLYWYRQAAGRGLQLLFYSVGIGQISSEVPQNLSASRPQDRQFILSSKKLLLSDSGFYLCAWGRGGKYGYTFGSGTRLTVV.

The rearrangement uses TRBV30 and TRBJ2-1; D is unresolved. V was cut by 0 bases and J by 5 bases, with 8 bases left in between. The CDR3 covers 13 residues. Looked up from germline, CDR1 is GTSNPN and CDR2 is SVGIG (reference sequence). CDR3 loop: CAWSVDRDNEQFF. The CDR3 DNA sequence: TGTGCCTGGAGTGTAGACCGGGACAATGAGCAGTTCTTC. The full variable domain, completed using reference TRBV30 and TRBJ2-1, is SQTIHQWPATLVQPVGSPLSLECTVEGTSNPNLYWYRQAAGRGLQLLFYSVGIGQISSEVPQNLSASRPQDRQFILSSKKLLLSDSGFYLCAWSVDRDNEQFFGPGTRLTVL.

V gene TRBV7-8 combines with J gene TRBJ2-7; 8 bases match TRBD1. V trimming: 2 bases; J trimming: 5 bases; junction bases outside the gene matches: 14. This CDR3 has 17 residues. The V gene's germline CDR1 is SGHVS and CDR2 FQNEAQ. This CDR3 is CASSLFARRQGSHEQYF. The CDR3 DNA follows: TGTGCCAGCAGCTTATTTGCTAGGCGACAGGGGTCCCACGAGCAGTACTTC.

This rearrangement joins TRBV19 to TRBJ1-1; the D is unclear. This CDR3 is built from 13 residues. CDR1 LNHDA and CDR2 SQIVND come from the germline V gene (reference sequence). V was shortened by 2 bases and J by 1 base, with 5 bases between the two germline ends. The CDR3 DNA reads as TGTGCCAGTAGTATATCCGGGAACACTGAAGCTTTCTTT. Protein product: CASSISGNTEAFF. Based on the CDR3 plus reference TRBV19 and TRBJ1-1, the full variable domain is DGGITQSPKYLFRKEGQNVTLSCEQNLNHDAMYWYRQDPGQGLRLIYYSQIVNDFQKGDIAEGYSVSREKKESFPLTVTSAQKNPTAFYLCASSISGNTEAFFGQGTRLTVV.

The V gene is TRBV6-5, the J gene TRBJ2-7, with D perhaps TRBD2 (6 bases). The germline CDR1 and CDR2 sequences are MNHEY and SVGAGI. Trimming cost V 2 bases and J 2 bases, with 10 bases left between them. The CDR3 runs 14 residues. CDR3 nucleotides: TGTGCCAGCAGTTACGACGGACTAACCTACGAGCAGTACTTC. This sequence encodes CASSYDGLTYEQYF.

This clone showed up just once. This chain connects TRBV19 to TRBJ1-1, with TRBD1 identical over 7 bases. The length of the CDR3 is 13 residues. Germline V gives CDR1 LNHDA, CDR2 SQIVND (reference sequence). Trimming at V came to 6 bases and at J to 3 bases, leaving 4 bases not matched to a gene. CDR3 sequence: CASSITGDTEAFF. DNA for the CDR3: TGTGCCAGTAGCATTACAGGGGACACTGAAGCTTTCTTT.

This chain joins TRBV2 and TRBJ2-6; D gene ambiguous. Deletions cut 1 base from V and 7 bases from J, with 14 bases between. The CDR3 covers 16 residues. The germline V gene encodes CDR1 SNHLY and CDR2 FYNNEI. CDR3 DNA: TGTGCCAGCAGTGAAGATCAGGTGGTCCTTGCCAACGTCCTGACTTTC. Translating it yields CASSEDQVVLANVLTF. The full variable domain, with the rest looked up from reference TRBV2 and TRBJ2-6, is EPEVTQTPSHQVTQMGQEVILRCVPISNHLYFYWYRQILGQKVEFLVSFYNNEISEKSEIFDDQFSVERPDGSNFTLKIRSTKLEDSAMYFCASSEDQVVLANVLTFGAGSRLTVL.

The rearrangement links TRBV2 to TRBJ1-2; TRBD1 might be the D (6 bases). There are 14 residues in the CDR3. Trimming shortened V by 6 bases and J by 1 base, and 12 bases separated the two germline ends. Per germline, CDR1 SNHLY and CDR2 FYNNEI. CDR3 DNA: TGTGCCAGCAGGAAACTACAGGGTAACTATGGCTACACCTTC. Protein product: CASRKLQGNYGYTF.